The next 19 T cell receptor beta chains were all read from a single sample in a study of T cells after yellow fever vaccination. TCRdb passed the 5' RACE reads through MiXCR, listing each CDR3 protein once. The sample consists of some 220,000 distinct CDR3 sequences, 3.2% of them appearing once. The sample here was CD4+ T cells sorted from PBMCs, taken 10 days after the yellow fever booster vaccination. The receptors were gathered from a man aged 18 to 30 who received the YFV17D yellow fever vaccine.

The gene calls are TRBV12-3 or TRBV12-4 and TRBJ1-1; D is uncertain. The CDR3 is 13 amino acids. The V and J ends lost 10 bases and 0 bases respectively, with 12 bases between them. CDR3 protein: CATTREMNTEAFF. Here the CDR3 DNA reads TGTGCCACGACGAGGGAAATGAACACTGAAGCTTTCTTT.

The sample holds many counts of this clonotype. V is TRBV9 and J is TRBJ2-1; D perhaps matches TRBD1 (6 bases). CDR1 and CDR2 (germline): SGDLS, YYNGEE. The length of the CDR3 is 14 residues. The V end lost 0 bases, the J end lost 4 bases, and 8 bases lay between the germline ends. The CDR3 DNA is TGTGCCAGCAGCGTAGCCGGGACATACAATGAGCAGTTCTTC. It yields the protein CASSVAGTYNEQFF.

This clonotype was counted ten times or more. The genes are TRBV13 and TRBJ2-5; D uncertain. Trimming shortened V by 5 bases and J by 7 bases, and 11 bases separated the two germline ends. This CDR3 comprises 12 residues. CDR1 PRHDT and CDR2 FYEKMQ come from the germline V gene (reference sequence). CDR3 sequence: CASSLFKGTQYF. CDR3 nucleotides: TGTGCCAGCAGCCTTTTTAAGGGGACCCAGTACTTC.

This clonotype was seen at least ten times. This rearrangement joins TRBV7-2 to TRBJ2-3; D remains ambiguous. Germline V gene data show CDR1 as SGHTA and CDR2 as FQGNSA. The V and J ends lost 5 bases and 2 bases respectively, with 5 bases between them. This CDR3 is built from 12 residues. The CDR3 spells CASSADTDTQYF. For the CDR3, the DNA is TGTGCCAGCAGCGCCGACACAGATACGCAGTATTTT.

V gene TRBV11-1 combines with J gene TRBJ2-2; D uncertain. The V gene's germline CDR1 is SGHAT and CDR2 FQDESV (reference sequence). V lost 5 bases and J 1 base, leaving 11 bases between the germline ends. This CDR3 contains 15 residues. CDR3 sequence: CASSPPLGNTGELFF. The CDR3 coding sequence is TGTGCCAGCAGCCCTCCATTGGGGAACACCGGGGAGCTGTTTTTT.

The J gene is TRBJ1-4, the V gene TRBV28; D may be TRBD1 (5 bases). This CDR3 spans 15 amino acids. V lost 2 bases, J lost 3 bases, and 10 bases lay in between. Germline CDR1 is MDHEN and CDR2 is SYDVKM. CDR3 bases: TGTGCCAGCAGTTTAAGTGGGGCCTCTAATGAAAAACTGTTTTTT. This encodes CASSLSGASNEKLFF. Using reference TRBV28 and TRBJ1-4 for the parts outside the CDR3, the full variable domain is DVKVTQSSRYLVKRTGEKVFLECVQDMDHENMFWYRQDPGLGLRLIYFSYDVKMKEKGDIPEGYSVSREKKERFSLILESASTNQTSMYLCASSLSGASNEKLFFGSGTQLSVL.

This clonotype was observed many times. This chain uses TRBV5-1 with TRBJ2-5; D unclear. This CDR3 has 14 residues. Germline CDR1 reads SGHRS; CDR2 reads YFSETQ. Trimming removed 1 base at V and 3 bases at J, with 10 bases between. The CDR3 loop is CASSLKGSKETQYF. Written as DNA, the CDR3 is TGCGCCAGCAGCTTGAAGGGCTCGAAAGAGACCCAGTACTTC.

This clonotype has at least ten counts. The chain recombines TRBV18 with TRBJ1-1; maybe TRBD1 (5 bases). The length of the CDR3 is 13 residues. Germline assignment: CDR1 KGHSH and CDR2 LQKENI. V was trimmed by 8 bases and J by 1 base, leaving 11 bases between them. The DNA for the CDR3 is TGTGCCAGCAGCCCCGGACAGAACACTGAAGCTTTCTTT. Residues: CASSPGQNTEAFF.

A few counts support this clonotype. CDR3 protein: CASSPDPGPNQPQHF. CDR3 nucleotides: TGCGCCAGCAGCCCCGACCCAGGTCCTAATCAGCCCCAGCATTTT. This chain uses TRBV5-1 with TRBJ1-5; D unresolved. The germline V and J ends were trimmed by 4 bases and 4 bases, with 15 bases remaining between them. Germline CDR1 and CDR2: SGHRS and YFSETQ. The length of the CDR3 is 15 residues.

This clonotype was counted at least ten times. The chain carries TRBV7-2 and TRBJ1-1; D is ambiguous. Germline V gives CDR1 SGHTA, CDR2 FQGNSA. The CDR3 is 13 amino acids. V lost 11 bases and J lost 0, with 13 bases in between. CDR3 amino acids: CAVQRGLNTEAFF. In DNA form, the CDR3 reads TGTGCCGTCCAACGGGGTCTGAACACTGAAGCTTTCTTT.

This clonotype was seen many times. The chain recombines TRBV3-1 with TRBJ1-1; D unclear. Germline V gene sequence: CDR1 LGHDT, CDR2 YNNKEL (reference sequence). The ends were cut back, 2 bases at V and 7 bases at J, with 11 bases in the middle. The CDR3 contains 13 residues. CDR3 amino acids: CASSQHGAGEAFF. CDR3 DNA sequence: TGTGCCAGCAGCCAACACGGAGCCGGTGAAGCTTTCTTT.

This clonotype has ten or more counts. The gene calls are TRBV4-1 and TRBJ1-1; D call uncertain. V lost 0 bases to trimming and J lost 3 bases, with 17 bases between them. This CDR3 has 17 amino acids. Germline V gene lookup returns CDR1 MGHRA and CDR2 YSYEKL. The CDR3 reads CASSQDLIRRPYTEAFF. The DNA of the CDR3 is TGCGCCAGCAGCCAAGATTTAATACGGAGACCGTACACTGAAGCTTTCTTT.

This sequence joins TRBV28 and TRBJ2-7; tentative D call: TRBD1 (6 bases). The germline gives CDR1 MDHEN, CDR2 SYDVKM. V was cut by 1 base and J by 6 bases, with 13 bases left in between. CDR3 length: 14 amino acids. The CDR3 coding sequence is TGTGCCAGCAGTTTATTACAGGGATCACGCGAGCAGTACGTC. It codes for CASSLLQGSREQYV.

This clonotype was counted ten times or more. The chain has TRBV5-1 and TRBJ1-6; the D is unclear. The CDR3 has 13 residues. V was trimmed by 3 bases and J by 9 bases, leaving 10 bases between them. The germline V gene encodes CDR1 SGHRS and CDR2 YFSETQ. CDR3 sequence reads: CASSSLARSPLHF. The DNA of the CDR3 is TGCGCCAGCAGCTCCCTCGCGCGTTCACCCCTCCACTTT.

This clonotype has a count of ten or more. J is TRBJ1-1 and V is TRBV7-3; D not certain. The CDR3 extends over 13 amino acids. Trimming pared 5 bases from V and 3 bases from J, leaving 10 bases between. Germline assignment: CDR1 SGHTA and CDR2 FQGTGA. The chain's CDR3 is CASSPDGDTEAFF. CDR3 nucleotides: TGTGCCAGCAGCCCGGACGGGGACACTGAAGCTTTCTTT.

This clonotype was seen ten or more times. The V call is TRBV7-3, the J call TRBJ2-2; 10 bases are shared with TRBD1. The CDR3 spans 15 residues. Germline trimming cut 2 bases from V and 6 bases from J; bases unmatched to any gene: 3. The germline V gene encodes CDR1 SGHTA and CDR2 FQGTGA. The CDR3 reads CASSLYGQGAGELFF. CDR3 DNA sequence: TGTGCCAGCAGCTTATACGGACAGGGGGCCGGGGAGCTGTTTTTT.

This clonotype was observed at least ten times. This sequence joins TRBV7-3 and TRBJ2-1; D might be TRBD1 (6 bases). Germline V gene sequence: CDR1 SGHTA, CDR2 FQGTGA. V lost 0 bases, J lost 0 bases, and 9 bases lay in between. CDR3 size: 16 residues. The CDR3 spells CASSLTGTRSYNEQFF. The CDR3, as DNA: TGTGCCAGCAGCTTAACGGGGACACGCTCCTACAATGAGCAGTTCTTC.

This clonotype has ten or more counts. The CDR3 nucleotides are TGTGCCAGCACCTCGCAGGGTTATGGCTTTGGTCAGCCCCAGCATTTT. This gives the protein CASTSQGYGFGQPQHF. V usage is TRBV6-2 or TRBV6-3 and J usage is TRBJ1-5; possibly TRBD1 for D (5 bases). The CDR3 has 16 amino acids. In germline, CDR1 is MNHEY, CDR2 SVGEGT. V lost 7 bases to trimming and J lost 6 bases, with 22 bases between them.

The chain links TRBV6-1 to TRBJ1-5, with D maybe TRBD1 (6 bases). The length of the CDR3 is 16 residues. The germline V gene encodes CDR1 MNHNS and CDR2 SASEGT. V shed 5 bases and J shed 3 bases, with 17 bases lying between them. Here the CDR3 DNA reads TGTGCCAGCAGTACCAGTCGACAGGCAATCAATCAGCCCCAGCATTTT. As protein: CASSTSRQAINQPQHF.